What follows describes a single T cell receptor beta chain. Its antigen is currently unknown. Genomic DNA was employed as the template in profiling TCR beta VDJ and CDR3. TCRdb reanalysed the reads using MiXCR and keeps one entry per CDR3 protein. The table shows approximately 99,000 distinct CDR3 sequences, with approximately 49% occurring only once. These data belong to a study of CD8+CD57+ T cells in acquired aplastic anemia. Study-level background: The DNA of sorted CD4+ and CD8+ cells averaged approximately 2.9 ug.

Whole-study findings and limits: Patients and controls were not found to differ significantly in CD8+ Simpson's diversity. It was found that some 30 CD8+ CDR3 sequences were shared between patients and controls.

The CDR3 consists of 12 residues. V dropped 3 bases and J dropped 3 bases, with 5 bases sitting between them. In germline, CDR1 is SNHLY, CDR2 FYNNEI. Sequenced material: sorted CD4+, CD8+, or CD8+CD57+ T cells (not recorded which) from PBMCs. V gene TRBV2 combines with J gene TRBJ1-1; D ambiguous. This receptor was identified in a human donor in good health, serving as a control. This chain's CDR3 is CASSERDTEAFF. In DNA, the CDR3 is TGTGCCAGCAGTGAGAGGGACACTGAAGCTTTCTTT. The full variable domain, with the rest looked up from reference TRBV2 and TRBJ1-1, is EPEVTQTPSHQVTQMGQEVILRCVPISNHLYFYWYRQILGQKVEFLVSFYNNEISEKSEIFDDQFSVERPDGSNFTLKIRSTKLEDSAMYFCASSERDTEAFFGQGTRLTVV.